The 25 T cell receptor beta chains given below trace back to one sample, sequenced in a study of blood T cell repertoires in COVID-19. Using immunoSEQ multiplex PCR, the repertoire was profiled, and TCRdb retains in-frame clones only, with some absent. The repertoire consists of a few hundred thousand clones, with 86% occurring once and the leading ten covering roughly an eighth. The sample taken for sequencing was peripheral blood. The receptor set was obtained from an elderly man with acute or convalescent COVID-19.

The rearrangement links TRBV14 to TRBJ2-7; a possible D gene is TRBD1 (6 bases). The ends were cut back, 6 bases at V and 2 bases at J, with 17 bases in the middle. Germline V gene data show CDR1 as SGHDN and CDR2 as FVKESK. This CDR3 comprises 15 residues. CDR3 in DNA: TGTGCCAGCAGTCCTAGGGGGAATCGGGCCTACGAGCAGTACTTC. This translates into CASSPRGNRAYEQYF.

The count of this clone is one. The rearrangement uses TRBV28 and TRBJ2-7; tentatively, D is TRBD2 (6 bases). Germline CDR1 reads MDHEN; CDR2 reads SYDVKM. CDR3 length equals 15 residues. V was cut by 5 bases and J by 7 bases, with 21 bases left in between. CDR3 in DNA: TGTGCCAGCAGTGGGGGGTCGAACCCGACGAGGGAGCAGTACTTC. This encodes CASSGGSNPTREQYF.

This clone was detected once. The CDR3 sequence is CASSSLAGGQTDTQYF. The DNA of the CDR3 is TGTGCCAGCAGCTCACTAGCGGGGGGGCAGACAGATACGCAGTATTTT. The chain combines TRBV5-6 with TRBJ2-3; 13 nucleotides align to TRBD2. With V trimmed by 3 bases and J by 3 bases, 4 bases remained unmatched. Germline lookup yields CDR1 SGHDT and CDR2 YYEEEE. The CDR3 is 16 amino acids.

The V call is TRBV12-3 or TRBV12-4, the J call TRBJ1-2; D gene unclear. Trimming left V 4 bases short and J 4 bases short, with 10 bases between. The CDR3 sequence is 13 residues long. As DNA, the CDR3 is TGTGCCAGCAGTTCCGCAGGTGGCTATGGCTACACCTTC. Amino acid sequence: CASSSAGGYGYTF.

The genes are TRBV2 and TRBJ1-6; D remains unclear. The CDR3 is made up of 12 amino acids. Germline CDR1 reads SNHLY; CDR2 reads FYNNEI. The V end was cut by 6 bases, the J end by 8 bases, with 8 bases between. CDR3 loop: CASRVGYSPLHF. The CDR3 nucleotides read TGTGCCAGCAGGGTCGGGTATTCACCCCTCCACTTT.

The chain carries TRBV5-4 and TRBJ1-5; 7 bases are shared with TRBD1. Germline lookup yields CDR1 SGHNT and CDR2 YYREEE (reference sequence). The J segment lost 7 bases and the V segment lost 0 bases, leaving 13 bases of the junction unmatched. The CDR3 loop spans 17 amino acids. The CDR3 bases are TGTGCCAGCAGCTTGGGAGGAGTCGGAGGGGGCGTCCAGCCCCAGCATTTT. Protein product: CASSLGGVGGGVQPQHF.

This sequence joins TRBV10-3 and TRBJ2-3, with 9 bases matching TRBD2. The CDR3 contains 14 residues. CDR1 is ENHRY and CDR2 is SYGVKD in the germline V gene. J lost 3 bases, V lost 6 bases, and 4 bases had no gene match. The CDR3: CAISVAGETDTQYF. CDR3 in DNA: TGTGCCATCAGCGTAGCGGGGGAGACAGATACGCAGTATTTT.

The chain recombines TRBV5-6 with TRBJ1-5, with D possibly being TRBD1 (5 bases). The V gene's germline CDR1 is SGHDT and CDR2 YYEEEE. The CDR3 loop spans 16 amino acids. Trimming cost V 1 base and J 1 base, with 12 bases left between them. The CDR3: CASSLSGAGSNQPQHF. The CDR3 nucleotides are TGTGCCAGCAGCTTGTCTGGAGCAGGGAGCAATCAGCCCCAGCATTTT.

This rearrangement joins TRBV9 to TRBJ2-7, with D tentatively TRBD2 (5 bases). Germline loops: CDR1 SGDLS, CDR2 YYNGEE. V lost 4 bases and J lost 9, with 17 bases in between. The length of the CDR3 is 13 residues. CDR3: CASSPPTSGSQYF. The CDR3 DNA sequence: TGTGCCAGCAGCCCCCCGACGAGCGGTTCGCAGTACTTC.

The table lists this clone with a count of one. The gene calls are TRBV4-1 and TRBJ1-3; D not certain. The CDR3 consists of 15 residues. Germline values: CDR1 MGHRA, CDR2 YSYEKL. Trimming took 6 bases from V and 0 from J, leaving 12 bases between them. The CDR3 loop is CASSILRDSGNTIYF. CDR3 sequence (DNA): TGCGCCAGCAGTATTCTACGTGACTCTGGAAACACCATATATTTT.

This clone has only one observation. This sequence joins TRBV11-2 and TRBJ2-5, with a tentative D call TRBD2 (5 bases). This CDR3 has 14 residues. Germline V gene sequence: CDR1 SGHAT, CDR2 FQNNGV. Trimming pared 5 bases from V and 7 bases from J, leaving 17 bases between. Here the CDR3 DNA reads TGTGCCAGCAGCCCCCCTACCGTCCGGGGGACCCAGTACTTC. It encodes CASSPPTVRGTQYF.

The V and J genes are TRBV12-3 or TRBV12-4 and TRBJ1-4; 7 bases fit TRBD1. The CDR3 is made up of 13 amino acids. The junction had 8 bases not matched to a gene; V was cut back by 6 bases and J by 10 bases. The CDR3 here is CASRTQGNGKLFF. In DNA, the CDR3 is TGTGCCAGCAGAACACAGGGGAACGGAAAACTGTTTTTT.

This clone was counted a single time. V is TRBV5-1 and J is TRBJ2-3; 12 nucleotides agree with TRBD1. CDR1 and CDR2 (germline): SGHRS, YFSETQ. V gave up 2 bases and J gave up 0 bases; unmatched junction bases: 4. The CDR3 length is 17 residues. The CDR3 region is CASSFGTGGVSTDTQYF. CDR3 bases: TGCGCCAGCAGCTTTGGGACAGGGGGCGTGAGCACAGATACGCAGTATTTT.

The J gene is TRBJ1-2, the V gene TRBV5-1; D unresolved. This CDR3 contains 13 residues. Germline assignment: CDR1 SGHRS and CDR2 YFSETQ. The V and J ends lost 0 bases and 4 bases respectively, with 7 bases between them. The CDR3 DNA is TGCGCCAGCAGCTTGGGTCAGTCCTATGGCTACACCTTC. Its protein is CASSLGQSYGYTF. The full variable domain, its missing parts supplied by reference TRBV5-1 and TRBJ1-2, is KAGVTQTPRYLIKTRGQQVTLSCSPISGHRSVSWYQQTPGQGLQFLFEYFSETQRNKGNFPGRFSGRQFSNSRSEMNVSTLELGDSALYLCASSLGQSYGYTFGSGTRLTVV.

V usage is TRBV27 and J usage is TRBJ1-2, with D uncertain. Germline CDR1 MNHEY, CDR2 SMNVEV (reference sequence). V was clipped by 6 bases and J by 5 bases, with 13 bases between them. The CDR3 covers 13 residues. The CDR3 DNA is TGTGCCAGCAGGCCCAGCGGGGTTTATGGCTACACCTTC. Translating it yields CASRPSGVYGYTF.

V usage is TRBV6-5 and J usage is TRBJ1-2; 9 bases are a match to TRBD1. This CDR3 contains 15 residues. Germline assignment: CDR1 MNHEY and CDR2 SVGAGI. V lost 4 bases to trimming and J lost 4 bases; unmatched junction nucleotides: 7. The CDR3 nucleotides are TGTGCCAGCAGTTCCGACAGGGGGTATGGCTATGGCTACACCTTC. The encoded protein is CASSSDRGYGYGYTF.

This clone was observed once. The rearrangement links TRBV6-5 to TRBJ1-6; TRBD1 matches 11 bases. The junction had 4 bases not matched to a gene; V was cut back by 6 bases and J by 9 bases. Per germline, CDR1 MNHEY and CDR2 SVGAGI. The CDR3 has 14 residues. The CDR3 here is CASSTGTGGSPLHF. As DNA, the CDR3 is TGTGCCAGCAGCACCGGGACAGGGGGTTCACCCCTCCACTTT.

The chain carries TRBV5-5 and TRBJ2-5; 9 bases fit TRBD1. V lost 4 bases and J lost 2; bases outside the gene matches: 3. Germline lookup yields CDR1 SGHKS and CDR2 YYEKEE (reference sequence). This CDR3 is built from 14 residues. This CDR3 is CASSTGTGQETQYF. The CDR3 nucleotides are TGTGCCAGCAGCACCGGGACAGGGCAAGAGACCCAGTACTTC. The full variable domain, with the rest looked up from reference TRBV5-5 and TRBJ2-5, is DAGVTQSPTHLIKTRGQQVTLRCSPISGHKSVSWYQQVLGQGPQFIFQYYEKEERGRGNFPDRFSARQFPNYSSELNVNALLLGDSALYLCASSTGTGQETQYFGPGTRLLVL.

This chain links TRBV29-1 with TRBJ2-3, with 8 bases aligning to TRBD2. The CDR3 loop spans 17 amino acids. Looked up from germline, CDR1 is SQVTM and CDR2 is ANQGSEA. V shed 2 bases, J shed 0 bases, and the junction held 10 bases outside the gene matches. The CDR3: CSVEPGLGVSSTDTQYF. CDR3 sequence (DNA): TGCAGCGTTGAACCGGGACTAGGGGTCTCTAGCACAGATACGCAGTATTTT.

The gene calls are TRBV5-1 and TRBJ2-7, with 9 positions matching TRBD1. The CDR3 is 16 amino acids. Germline CDR1 is SGHRS and CDR2 is YFSETQ. The trim removed 3 bases at V and 4 bases at J, leaving 11 bases unmatched. CDR3 residues: CASSWRDREADYEQYF. CDR3 DNA sequence: TGCGCCAGCAGCTGGAGGGACAGGGAAGCAGATTACGAGCAGTACTTC.

V usage is TRBV7-8 and J usage is TRBJ2-7; 7 bases fit TRBD1. Losses at the gene ends were 5 bases for V and 5 bases for J; bases not matched to a gene: 12. Germline V gene sequence: CDR1 SGHVS, CDR2 FQNEAQ. The CDR3 runs to 15 residues. This CDR3 reads CASSPDRVVKNEQYF. CDR3 nucleotides: TGTGCCAGCAGCCCCGACAGGGTAGTGAAAAACGAGCAGTACTTC.

The chain links TRBV11-1 to TRBJ2-1; no clear D. The CDR3 has 16 residues. Germline values: CDR1 SGHAT, CDR2 FQDESV (reference sequence). Trimming shortened V by 1 base and J by 0 bases, and 10 bases separated the two germline ends. CDR3: CASSLEVYSSYNEQFF. The CDR3 DNA is TGTGCCAGCAGCTTAGAGGTCTACAGCTCCTACAATGAGCAGTTCTTC.

The chain employs TRBV28 and TRBJ2-4, with 8 bases aligning to TRBD1. Losses at the gene ends were 5 bases for V and 7 bases for J; bases not matched to a gene: 7. The germline CDR1 and CDR2 sequences are MDHEN and SYDVKM. This CDR3 comprises 14 residues. The CDR3 DNA reads as TGTGCCAGCAGTCTAGATGGGGACAGGAACATTCAGTACTTC. Encoded protein: CASSLDGDRNIQYF.

V gene TRBV18 combines with J gene TRBJ1-1; TRBD1 is a possible D gene (5 bases). With 0 bases removed from V and 5 bases from J, the gap between germline ends came to 7 bases. CDR3 length equals 13 residues. Germline values: CDR1 KGHSH, CDR2 LQKENI. The CDR3 DNA sequence: TGTGCCAGCTCACCACCAGGGGTTACTGAAGCTTTCTTT. As protein: CASSPPGVTEAFF.

V and J are TRBV6-5 and TRBJ1-1; no reliable D call. The CDR3 spans 12 residues. The germline V gene encodes CDR1 MNHEY and CDR2 SVGAGI. Trimming stripped 2 bases from V and 6 bases from J, with 7 bases between. CDR3 amino acids: CASSYGSAEAFF. CDR3 bases: TGTGCCAGCAGTTACGGTAGCGCTGAAGCTTTCTTT.